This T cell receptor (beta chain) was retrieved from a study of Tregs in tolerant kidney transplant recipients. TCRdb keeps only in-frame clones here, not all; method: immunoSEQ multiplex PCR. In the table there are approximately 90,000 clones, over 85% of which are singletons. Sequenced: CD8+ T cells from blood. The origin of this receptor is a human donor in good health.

As DNA, the CDR3 is TGTGCCAGTAGTATTCAGGAGTACTCCTACAATGAGCAGTTCTTC. Protein sequence: CASSIQEYSYNEQFF. V is TRBV19 and J is TRBJ2-1; D is undetermined. V was cut by 3 bases and J by 0 bases, with 9 bases left in between. The CDR3 extends over 15 amino acids. Per germline, CDR1 LNHDA and CDR2 SQIVND (reference sequence).